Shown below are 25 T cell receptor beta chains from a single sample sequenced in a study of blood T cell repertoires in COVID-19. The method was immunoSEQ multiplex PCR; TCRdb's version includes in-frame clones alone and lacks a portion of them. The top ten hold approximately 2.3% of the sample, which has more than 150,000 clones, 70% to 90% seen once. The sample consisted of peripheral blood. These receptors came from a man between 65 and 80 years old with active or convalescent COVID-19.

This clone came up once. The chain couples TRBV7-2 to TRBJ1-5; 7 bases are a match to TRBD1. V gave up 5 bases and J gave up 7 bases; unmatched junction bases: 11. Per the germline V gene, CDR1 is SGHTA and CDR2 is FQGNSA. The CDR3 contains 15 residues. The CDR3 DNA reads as TGTGCCAGCAGCCCATCCGGACAGGTAGCCCAGCCCCAGCATTTT. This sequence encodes CASSPSGQVAQPQHF.

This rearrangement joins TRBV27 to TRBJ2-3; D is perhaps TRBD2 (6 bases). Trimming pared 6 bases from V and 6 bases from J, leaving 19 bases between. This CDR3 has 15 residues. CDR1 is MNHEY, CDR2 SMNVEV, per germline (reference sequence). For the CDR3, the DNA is TGTGCCAGCAGCCGCGGGTCGGGGGACGGGGATACGCAGTATTTT. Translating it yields CASSRGSGDGDTQYF.

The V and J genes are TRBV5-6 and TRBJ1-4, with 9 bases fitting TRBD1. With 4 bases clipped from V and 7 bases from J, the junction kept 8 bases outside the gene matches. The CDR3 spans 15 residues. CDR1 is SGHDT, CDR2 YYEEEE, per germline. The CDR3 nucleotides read TGTGCCAGCAGCGGGGGACAGGGCATCTTTGAAAAACTGTTTTTT. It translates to CASSGGQGIFEKLFF.

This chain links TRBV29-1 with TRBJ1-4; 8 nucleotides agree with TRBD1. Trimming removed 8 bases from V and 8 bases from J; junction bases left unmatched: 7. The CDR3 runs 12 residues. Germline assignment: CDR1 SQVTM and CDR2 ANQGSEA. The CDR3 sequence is CSIQGEGEKLFF. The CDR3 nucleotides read TGCAGCATACAGGGGGAAGGGGAAAAACTGTTTTTT. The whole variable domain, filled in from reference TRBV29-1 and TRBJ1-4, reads SAVISQKPSRDICQRGTSLTIQCQVDSQVTMMFWYRQQPGQSLTLIATANQGSEATYESGFVIDKFPISRPNLTFSTLTVSNMSPEDSSIYLCSIQGEGEKLFFGSGTQLSVL.

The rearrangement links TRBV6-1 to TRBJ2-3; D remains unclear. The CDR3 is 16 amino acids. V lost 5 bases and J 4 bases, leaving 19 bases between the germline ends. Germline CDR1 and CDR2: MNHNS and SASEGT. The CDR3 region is CASSKGSAGRSDTQYF. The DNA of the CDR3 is TGTGCCAGCAGTAAAGGGTCAGCTGGGCGATCAGATACGCAGTATTTT.

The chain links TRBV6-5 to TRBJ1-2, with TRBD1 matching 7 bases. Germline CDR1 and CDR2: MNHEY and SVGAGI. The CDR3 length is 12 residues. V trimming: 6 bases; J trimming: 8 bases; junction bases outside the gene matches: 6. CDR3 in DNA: TGTGCCAGCAGGACAGGGTATCGGGGCTACACCTTC. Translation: CASRTGYRGYTF.

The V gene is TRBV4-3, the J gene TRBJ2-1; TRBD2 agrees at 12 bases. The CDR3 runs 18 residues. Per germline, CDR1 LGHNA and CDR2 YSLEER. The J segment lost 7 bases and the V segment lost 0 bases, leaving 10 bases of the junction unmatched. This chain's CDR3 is CASSQEFGLAGGLNEQFF. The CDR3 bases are TGCGCCAGCAGCCAAGAGTTTGGCCTAGCGGGGGGGCTAAATGAGCAGTTCTTC.

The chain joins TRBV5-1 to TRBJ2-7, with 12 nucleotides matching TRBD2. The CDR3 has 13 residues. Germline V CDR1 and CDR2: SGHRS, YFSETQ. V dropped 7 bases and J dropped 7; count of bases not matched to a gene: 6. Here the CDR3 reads CASQLAGGHEQYF. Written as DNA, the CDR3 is TGCGCCAGCCAACTAGCGGGAGGTCATGAGCAGTACTTC.

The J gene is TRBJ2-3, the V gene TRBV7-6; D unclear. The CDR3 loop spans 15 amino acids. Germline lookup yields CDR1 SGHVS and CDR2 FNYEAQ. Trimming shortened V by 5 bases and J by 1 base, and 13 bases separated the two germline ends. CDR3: CASSVDSSRTDTQYF. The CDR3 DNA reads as TGTGCCAGCAGCGTCGACTCTTCACGCACAGATACGCAGTATTTT. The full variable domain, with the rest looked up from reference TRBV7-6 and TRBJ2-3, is GAGVSQSPRYKVTKRGQDVALRCDPISGHVSLYWYRQALGQGPEFLTYFNYEAQQDKSGLPNDRFSAERPEGSISTLTIQRTEQRDSAMYRCASSVDSSRTDTQYFGPGTRLTVL.

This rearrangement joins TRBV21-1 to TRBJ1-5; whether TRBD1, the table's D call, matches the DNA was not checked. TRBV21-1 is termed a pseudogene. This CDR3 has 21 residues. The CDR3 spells CASSKDHGARGHQNSNQPQHF. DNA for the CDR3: TGTGCCAGCAGCAAAGACCATGGCGCCAGGGGTCATCAAAATAGCAATCAGCCCCAGCATTTT.

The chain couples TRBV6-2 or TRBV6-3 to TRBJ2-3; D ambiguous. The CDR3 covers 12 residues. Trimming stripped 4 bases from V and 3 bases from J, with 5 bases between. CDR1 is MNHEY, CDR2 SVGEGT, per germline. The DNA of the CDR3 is TGTGCCAGCAGTTCCGTAACAGATACGCAGTATTTT. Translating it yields CASSSVTDTQYF.

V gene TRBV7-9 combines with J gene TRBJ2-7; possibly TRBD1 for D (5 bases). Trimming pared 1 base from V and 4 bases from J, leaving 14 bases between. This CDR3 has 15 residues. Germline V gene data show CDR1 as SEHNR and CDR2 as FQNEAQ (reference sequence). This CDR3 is CASSLVVGAGYEQYF. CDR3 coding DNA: TGTGCCAGCAGCTTAGTAGTCGGCGCAGGGTACGAGCAGTACTTC.

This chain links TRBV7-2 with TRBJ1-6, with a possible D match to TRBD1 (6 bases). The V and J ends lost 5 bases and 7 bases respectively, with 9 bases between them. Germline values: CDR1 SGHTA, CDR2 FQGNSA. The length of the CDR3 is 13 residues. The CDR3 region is CASSIQGNSPLHF. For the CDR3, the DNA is TGTGCCAGCAGCATCCAGGGGAATTCACCCCTCCACTTT.

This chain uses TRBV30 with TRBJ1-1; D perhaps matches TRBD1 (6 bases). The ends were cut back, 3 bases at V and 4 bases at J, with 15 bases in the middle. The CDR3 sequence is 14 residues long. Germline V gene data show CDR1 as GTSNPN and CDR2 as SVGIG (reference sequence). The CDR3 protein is CAWRHRDLSTEAFF. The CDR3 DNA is TGTGCCTGGAGGCACAGGGACCTTAGCACTGAAGCTTTCTTT.

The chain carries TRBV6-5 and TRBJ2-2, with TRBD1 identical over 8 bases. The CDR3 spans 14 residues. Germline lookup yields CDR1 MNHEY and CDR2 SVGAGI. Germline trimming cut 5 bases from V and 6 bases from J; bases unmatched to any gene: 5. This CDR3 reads CASSTGQGAGELFF. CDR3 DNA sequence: TGTGCCAGCAGTACTGGACAGGGAGCCGGGGAGCTGTTTTTT.

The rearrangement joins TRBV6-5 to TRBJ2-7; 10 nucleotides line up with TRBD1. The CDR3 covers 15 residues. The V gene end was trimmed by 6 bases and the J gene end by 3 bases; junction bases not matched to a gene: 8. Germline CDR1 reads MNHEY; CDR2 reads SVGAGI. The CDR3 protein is CASRGNRDRGYEQYF. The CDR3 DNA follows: TGTGCCAGCAGAGGTAACCGGGACAGGGGCTACGAGCAGTACTTC.

Written as DNA, the CDR3 is TGTGCCAGCAGTTCCTACACGACAGGGAATGAAAAACTGTTTTTT. This sequence encodes CASSSYTTGNEKLFF. J is TRBJ1-4 and V is TRBV27; 7 bases fit TRBD1. Germline V gives CDR1 MNHEY, CDR2 SMNVEV (reference sequence). The CDR3 runs 15 residues. Trimming cost V 4 bases and J 5 bases; bases outside gene matches: 7.

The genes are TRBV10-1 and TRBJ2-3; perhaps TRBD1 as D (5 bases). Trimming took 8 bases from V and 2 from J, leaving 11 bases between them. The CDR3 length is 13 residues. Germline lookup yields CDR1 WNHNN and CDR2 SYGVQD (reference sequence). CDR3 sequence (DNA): TGCGCCAGCTCGCAGGGCTCCACAGATACGCAGTATTTT. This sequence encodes CASSQGSTDTQYF.

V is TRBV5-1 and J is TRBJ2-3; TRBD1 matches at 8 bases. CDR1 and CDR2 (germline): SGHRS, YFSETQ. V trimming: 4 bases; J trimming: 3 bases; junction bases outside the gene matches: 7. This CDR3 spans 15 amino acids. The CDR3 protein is CASSKRQGSTDTQYF. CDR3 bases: TGCGCCAGCAGCAAGAGACAGGGGTCGACAGATACGCAGTATTTT.

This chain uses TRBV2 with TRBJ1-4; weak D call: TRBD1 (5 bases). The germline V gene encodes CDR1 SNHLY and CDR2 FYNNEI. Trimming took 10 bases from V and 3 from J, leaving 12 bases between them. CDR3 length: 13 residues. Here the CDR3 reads CATSRVPNEKLFF. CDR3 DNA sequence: TGTGCCACTTCCAGGGTCCCTAATGAAAAACTGTTTTTT.

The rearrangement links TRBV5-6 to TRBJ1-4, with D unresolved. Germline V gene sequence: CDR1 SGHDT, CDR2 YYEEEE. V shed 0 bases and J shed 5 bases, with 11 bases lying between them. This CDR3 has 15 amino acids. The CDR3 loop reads CASSLAGRRNEKLFF. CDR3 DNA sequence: TGTGCCAGCAGCTTGGCCGGCAGGAGGAATGAAAAACTGTTTTTT.

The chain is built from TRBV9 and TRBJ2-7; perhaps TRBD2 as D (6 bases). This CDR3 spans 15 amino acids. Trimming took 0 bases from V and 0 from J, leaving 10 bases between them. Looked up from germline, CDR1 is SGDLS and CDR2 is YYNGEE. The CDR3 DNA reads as TGTGCCAGCAGCGTAGGCGGGGAGCTCTCCTACGAGCAGTACTTC. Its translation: CASSVGGELSYEQYF.

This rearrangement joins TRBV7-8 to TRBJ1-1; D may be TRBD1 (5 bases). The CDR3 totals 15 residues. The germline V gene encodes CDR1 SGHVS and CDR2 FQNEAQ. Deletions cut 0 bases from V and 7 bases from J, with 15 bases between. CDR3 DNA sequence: TGTGCCAGCAGCTTAGCGCGGACATGGGTGGGTGAAGCTTTCTTT. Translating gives CASSLARTWVGEAFF.

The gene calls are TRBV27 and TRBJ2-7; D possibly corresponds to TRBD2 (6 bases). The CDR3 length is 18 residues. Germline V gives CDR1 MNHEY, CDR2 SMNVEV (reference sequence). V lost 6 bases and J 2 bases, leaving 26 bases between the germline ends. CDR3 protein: CASSPTLGDFRPPYEQYF. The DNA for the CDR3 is TGTGCCAGCAGCCCAACCCTTGGGGACTTCCGGCCCCCCTACGAGCAGTACTTC.

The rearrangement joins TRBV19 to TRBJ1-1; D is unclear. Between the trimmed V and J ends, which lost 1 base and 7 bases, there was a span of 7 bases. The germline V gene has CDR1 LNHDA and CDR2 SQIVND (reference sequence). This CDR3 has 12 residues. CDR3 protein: CASSIGQFEAFF. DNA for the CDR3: TGTGCCAGTAGTATAGGCCAGTTTGAAGCTTTCTTT. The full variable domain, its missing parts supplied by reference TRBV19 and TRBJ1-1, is DGGITQSPKYLFRKEGQNVTLSCEQNLNHDAMYWYRQDPGQGLRLIYYSQIVNDFQKGDIAEGYSVSREKKESFPLTVTSAQKNPTAFYLCASSIGQFEAFFGQGTRLTVV.